A single sample gave rise to the 25 T cell receptor beta chains below, sequenced in a study of shared clonotypes between healthy human individuals. Only in-frame clones appear in the TCRdb table, and some are missing; sequencing was by immunoSEQ multiplex PCR. The table lists under 750,000 clones, over 60% of them singletons. The specimen was memory CD4+ T cells sorted from blood. Subset in this sample: CD45RA-negative fraction. The source is a woman between 25 and 40 years old in good health.

CDR3: CASRAGSSYEQYF. CDR3 bases: TGTGCCAGTCGAGCAGGTAGCTCCTACGAGCAGTACTTC. The rearrangement uses TRBV19 and TRBJ2-7; no definite D call. Trimming pared 8 bases from V and 0 bases from J, leaving 11 bases between. Germline V gene lookup returns CDR1 LNHDA and CDR2 SQIVND (reference sequence). This CDR3 is 13 amino acids long.

In this sample, this clone turned up once. This sequence joins TRBV27 and TRBJ1-1; D gene uncertain. CDR3 length: 15 amino acids. Looked up from germline, CDR1 is MNHEY and CDR2 is SMNVEV (reference sequence). V was cut by 2 bases and J by 0 bases, with 10 bases left in between. In DNA form, the CDR3 reads TGTGCCAGCAGTTTAACGGGCACCTTGAACACTGAAGCTTTCTTT. It encodes CASSLTGTLNTEAFF.

The CDR3 nucleotides are TGTGCCAGCTCACCAATCCCCGACCCTGTAGGTGAGCAGTTCTTC. Its protein is CASSPIPDPVGEQFF. The rearrangement joins TRBV18 to TRBJ2-1, with unresolved D. CDR1 is KGHSH, CDR2 LQKENI, per germline. Trimming shortened V by 2 bases and J by 9 bases, and 17 bases separated the two germline ends. The CDR3 covers 15 residues.

The chain uses TRBV11-1 and TRBJ2-3; D is possibly TRBD1 (6 bases). This CDR3 comprises 15 residues. Germline CDR1 SGHAT, CDR2 FQDESV (reference sequence). Deletions cut 1 base from V and 5 bases from J, with 13 bases between. The DNA of the CDR3 is TGTGCCAGCAGCTTAGTCCAGGGGTTTGGAGATACGCAGTATTTT. Encoded protein: CASSLVQGFGDTQYF.

This clone was detected only a few times. The V call is TRBV4-2, the J call TRBJ2-1; perhaps TRBD2 as D (5 bases). This CDR3 has 14 residues. In germline, CDR1 is LGHNA, CDR2 YNFKEQ. Trimming pared 0 bases from V and 5 bases from J, leaving 8 bases between. For the CDR3, the DNA is TGTGCCAGCAGCCAAGAGGGGAGCAACAATGAGCAGTTCTTC. Its translation: CASSQEGSNNEQFF.

J is TRBJ2-1 and V is TRBV2; D remains ambiguous. V lost 3 bases and J 4 bases, leaving 10 bases between the germline ends. This CDR3 spans 14 amino acids. The germline gives CDR1 SNHLY, CDR2 FYNNEI. CDR3 amino acids: CASSDWLQYNEQFF. The CDR3 nucleotides are TGTGCCAGCAGTGACTGGCTACAGTACAATGAGCAGTTCTTC.

The chain is built from TRBV4-1 and TRBJ2-3; D unclear. The germline V gene has CDR1 MGHRA and CDR2 YSYEKL. The CDR3 has 15 amino acids. Trimming stripped 0 bases from V and 2 bases from J, with 9 bases between. The chain's CDR3 is CASSQDWESTDTQYF. The DNA of the CDR3 is TGCGCCAGCAGCCAAGATTGGGAATCCACAGATACGCAGTATTTT.

This clone came up a few times. This could be a read error, since a much larger clone is one nucleotide away. Different DNA sequences within this sample yield the same CDR3. The chain couples TRBV11-2 to TRBJ2-1; 9 bases are shared with TRBD1. CDR1 and CDR2 (germline): SGHAT, FQNNGV. The CDR3 totals 14 residues. Germline trimming cut 4 bases from V and 4 bases from J; bases unmatched to any gene: 2. The chain's CDR3 is CASSSGQGYNEQFF. CDR3 nucleotide sequence: TGTGCCAGCAGCTCTGGACAGGGGTACAATGAGCAGTTCTTC.

This sequence joins TRBV6-1 and TRBJ1-1; possible D gene TRBD1, 5 bases. CDR1 and CDR2 (germline): MNHNS, SASEGT. With 1 base removed from V and 4 bases from J, the gap between germline ends came to 7 bases. The CDR3 has 13 residues. For the CDR3, the DNA is TGTGCCAGCAGTGAAGTGGACATCACTGAAGCTTTCTTT. Residues: CASSEVDITEAFF.

The V and J genes are TRBV19 and TRBJ2-3, with 8 bases aligning to TRBD2. The CDR3 runs 14 residues. The germline gives CDR1 LNHDA, CDR2 SQIVND (reference sequence). J lost 2 bases, V lost 6 bases, and 4 bases had no gene match. Here the CDR3 reads CASRASGYTDTQYF. The CDR3 DNA reads as TGTGCCAGTAGGGCTAGCGGGTACACAGATACGCAGTATTTT.

The rearrangement uses TRBV15 and TRBJ1-4; 7 bases agree with TRBD1. The CDR3 has 14 amino acids. CDR1 and CDR2 from the germline V gene are LNHNV and YYDKDF (reference sequence). V trimming: 7 bases; J trimming: 8 bases; junction bases outside the gene matches: 10. DNA for the CDR3: TGTGCCACCACGAAAGGGGGCTTTGAAGAAAAACTGTTTTTT. Translated: CATTKGGFEEKLFF.

The V call is TRBV7-2, the J call TRBJ2-5; no firm D call. Trimming removed 4 bases from V and 0 bases from J, with 12 bases in between. This CDR3 has 15 residues. Looked up from germline, CDR1 is SGHTA and CDR2 is FQGNSA. The CDR3 DNA is TGTGCCAGCAGCTCAAGTCGCAGGAACCAAGAGACCCAGTACTTC. It encodes CASSSSRRNQETQYF. Filled out from reference TRBV7-2 and TRBJ2-5, the complete variable domain reads GAGVSQSPSNKVTEKGKDVELRCDPISGHTALYWYRQSLGQGLEFLIYFQGNSAPDKSGLPSDRFSAERTGGSVSTLTIQRTQQEDSAVYLCASSSSRRNQETQYFGPGTRLLVL.

The chain carries TRBV27 and TRBJ2-3; D possibly corresponds to TRBD2 (6 bases). The CDR3 is 15 residues long. CDR1 MNHEY and CDR2 SMNVEV come from the germline V gene (reference sequence). V gave up 5 bases and J gave up 5 bases, with 17 bases separating them. The CDR3 sequence: CASSPPGTRIDTQYF. The CDR3, as DNA: TGTGCCAGCAGTCCCCCCGGGACTCGAATAGATACGCAGTATTTT.

This clone occurred once. V usage is TRBV25-1 and J usage is TRBJ2-7, with 9 bases lining up with TRBD1. CDR1 and CDR2 from the germline V gene are MGHDK and SYGVNS. The V and J ends lost 3 bases and 1 base, in that order; junction bases with no gene match: 4. CDR3 length equals 15 residues. Here the CDR3 reads CASSDVGQGSYEQYF. In DNA, the CDR3 is TGTGCCAGCAGTGACGTGGGACAGGGTTCCTACGAGCAGTACTTC.

CDR3 DNA: TGTGCCAGCAGTTTTTTGGTAGGGCAGGGTGAGGAAAAACTGTTTTTT. Residues: CASSFLVGQGEEKLFF. V is TRBV28 and J is TRBJ1-4; possible D gene TRBD1, 5 bases. Trimming cost V 3 bases and J 8 bases, with 19 bases left between them. This CDR3 region has 16 residues. CDR1 is MDHEN, CDR2 SYDVKM, per germline. The entire variable domain, with the rest obtained from reference TRBV28 and TRBJ1-4, is as follows: DVKVTQSSRYLVKRTGEKVFLECVQDMDHENMFWYRQDPGLGLRLIYFSYDVKMKEKGDIPEGYSVSREKKERFSLILESASTNQTSMYLCASSFLVGQGEEKLFFGSGTQLSVL.

This chain uses TRBV28 with TRBJ1-3, with D possibly being TRBD1 (5 bases). Germline lookup yields CDR1 MDHEN and CDR2 SYDVKM. This CDR3 comprises 15 residues. V lost 9 bases and J lost 2, with 17 bases in between. The CDR3 bases are TGTGCCAGTCAAGGGCAGGGACTCGCTGGAAACACCATATATTTT. Protein sequence: CASQGQGLAGNTIYF.

The J gene is TRBJ2-3, the V gene TRBV7-3, with D tentatively TRBD1 (6 bases). Germline values: CDR1 SGHTA, CDR2 FQGTGA. This CDR3 spans 15 amino acids. V lost 3 bases and J 4 bases, leaving 14 bases between the germline ends. In nucleotides, the CDR3 is TGTGCCAGCAGCTTCTCACAGGGTCGGCCAGATACGCAGTATTTT. It translates to CASSFSQGRPDTQYF.

Only a few counts were recorded for this clone. The rearrangement links TRBV10-3 to TRBJ2-6, with D perhaps matching TRBD1 or TRBD2 (5 bases each). This CDR3 is built from 17 residues. V lost 6 bases and J lost 0, with 15 bases in between. Per germline, CDR1 ENHRY and CDR2 SYGVKD. CDR3 loop: CAIRAGTEISGANVLTF. The CDR3 DNA reads as TGTGCCATCAGGGCCGGGACCGAGATCTCTGGGGCCAACGTCCTGACTTTC.

J is TRBJ2-7 and V is TRBV28; no definite D call. Germline V gene lookup returns CDR1 MDHEN and CDR2 SYDVKM. With 6 bases removed from V and 2 bases from J, the gap between germline ends came to 11 bases. The CDR3 extends over 13 amino acids. CDR3 protein: CASSWRFAYEQYF. Written as DNA, the CDR3 is TGTGCCAGCAGCTGGCGGTTCGCCTACGAGCAGTACTTC.

The chain is built from TRBV11-2 and TRBJ2-7; tentative D call: TRBD2 (5 bases). V was pared by 5 bases and J by 2 bases, with 13 bases between. CDR1 is SGHAT, CDR2 FQNNGV, per germline. CDR3 length equals 14 residues. The CDR3 region has the DNA TGTGCCAGCAGCCCCAATAGCGCCGCCTACGAGCAGTACTTC. It specifies CASSPNSAAYEQYF.

J is TRBJ2-7 and V is TRBV6-5; a weak D match, TRBD2 (7 bases). This CDR3 contains 14 residues. V shed 5 bases and J shed 5 bases, with 16 bases lying between them. Germline V gives CDR1 MNHEY, CDR2 SVGAGI. The CDR3 is CASSAPGAGDEQYF. The CDR3 DNA sequence: TGTGCCAGCAGTGCCCCGGGGGCGGGGGACGAGCAGTACTTC.

J is TRBJ2-7 and V is TRBV6-1, with a weak D call TRBD1 (6 bases). The germline V gene encodes CDR1 MNHNS and CDR2 SASEGT. The V and J ends lost 3 bases and 3 bases respectively, with 12 bases between them. The CDR3 has 14 residues. The CDR3 sequence is CASSDRGRDYEQYF. DNA for the CDR3: TGTGCCAGCAGTGACAGGGGAAGGGACTACGAGCAGTACTTC.

The chain recombines TRBV21-1 with TRBJ1-5; TRBD1 reflects the table's D call only, with no check against the DNA. TRBV21-1 is a pseudogene locus. The CDR3 is 14 amino acids. CDR3 in amino acids: CASSKYGSNQPQHF. As DNA, the CDR3 is TGTGCCAGCAGCAAGTATGGCAGCAATCAGCCCCAGCATTTT.

The chain employs TRBV5-5 and TRBJ2-1; 9 positions match TRBD1. CDR3 size: 16 residues. CDR1 is SGHKS, CDR2 YYEKEE, per germline (reference sequence). The ends lost 3 bases at V and 6 bases at J; junction bases unmatched: 10. CDR3 DNA: TGTGCCAGCAGCTGGCCCGGGACAGGGTCGAGCAATGAGCAGTTCTTC. This gives the protein CASSWPGTGSSNEQFF. The full variable domain, rest sourced from reference TRBV5-5 and TRBJ2-1, is DAGVTQSPTHLIKTRGQQVTLRCSPISGHKSVSWYQQVLGQGPQFIFQYYEKEERGRGNFPDRFSARQFPNYSSELNVNALLLGDSALYLCASSWPGTGSSNEQFFGPGTRLTVL.

This chain joins TRBV6-1 and TRBJ2-3; 7 nucleotides align to TRBD1. The CDR3 length is 15 residues. Germline lookup yields CDR1 MNHNS and CDR2 SASEGT. Unmatched junction bases numbered 7, after V lost 6 bases and J lost 1 base. The CDR3 nucleotides read TGTGCCAGCAGCCCAGACAGGGTCCGCACAGATACGCAGTATTTT. It specifies CASSPDRVRTDTQYF.